This record concerns one TCR beta chain sequence. The antigen remains unidentified. The sample originates from a study of early stage breast cancer tumors. Study background: Most of the 16 invasive tumors were ER+, PR+ and HER2-. The ER+/PR+/HER2- tumors included about 8 ductal and a handful of lobular carcinomas. Study-wide points: Tumor and normal breast were distinguished via blood comparison in about 90% of the 16 patients. Tumors had roughly 2.5-fold higher T cell density than normal breast.

The CDR3 extends over 14 amino acids. The germline V and J ends were trimmed by 1 base and 5 bases, with 11 bases remaining between them. Germline assignment: CDR1 SEHNR and CDR2 FQNEAQ (reference sequence). TCRdb keeps only in-frame clones here, not all; method: immunoSEQ multiplex PCR. The sample records about 72,000 clones, roughly 80% being singletons. V is TRBV7-9 and J is TRBJ1-1; D is ambiguous. Material for sequencing was blood. The sequence derives from a person aged 55 to 69 with breast cancer. This chain's CDR3 is CASSLEIGRTEAFF. The CDR3 region has the DNA TGTGCCAGCAGCTTAGAGATAGGGAGGACTGAAGCTTTCTTT.